This T cell receptor (beta chain) was documented in a study of T-cell memory formation after mild COVID-19. Notes on the study in general: There was a balanced CD4/CD8 profile in clones contracting day 15 to 85, and later expanders leaned CD4+.

Notes on this clonotype: The antigen remains undetermined.

TCRdb itself ran the 5' RACE reads through MiXCR, one entry per CDR3 protein. The data show 110,000 to 150,000 distinct CDR3 sequences, about 14% seen once. Germline V lookup: CDR1 MDHEN, CDR2 SYDVKM. There are 15 residues in the CDR3. With 5 bases clipped from V and 1 base from J, the junction kept 7 bases outside the gene matches. The source material was PBMCs or a T cell subset sorted from them (not recorded which). This sequence originates from an adult woman who had mild COVID-19 (a few samples of this study predate the infection). Cell type and time point are not known. The rearrangement joins TRBV28 to TRBJ2-5; 7 nucleotides align to TRBD1. The CDR3 is CASSVRTGLQETQYF. The CDR3 DNA sequence: TGTGCCAGCAGTGTACGGACAGGCCTCCAAGAGACCCAGTACTTC.